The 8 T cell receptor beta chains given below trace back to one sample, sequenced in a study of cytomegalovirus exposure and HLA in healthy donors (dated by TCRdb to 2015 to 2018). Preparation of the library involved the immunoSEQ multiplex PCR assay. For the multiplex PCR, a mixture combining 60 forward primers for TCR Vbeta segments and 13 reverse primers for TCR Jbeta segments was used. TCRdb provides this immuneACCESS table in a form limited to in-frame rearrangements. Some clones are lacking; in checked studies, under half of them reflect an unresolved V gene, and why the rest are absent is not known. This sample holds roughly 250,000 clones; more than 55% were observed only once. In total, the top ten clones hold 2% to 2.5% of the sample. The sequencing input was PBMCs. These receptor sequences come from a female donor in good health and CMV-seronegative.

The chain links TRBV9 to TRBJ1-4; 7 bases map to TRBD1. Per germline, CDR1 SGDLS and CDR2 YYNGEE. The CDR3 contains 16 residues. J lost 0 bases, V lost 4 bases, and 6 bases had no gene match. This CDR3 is CASSRDGTATNEKLFF. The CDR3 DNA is TGTGCCAGCAGCCGAGATGGGACAGCAACTAATGAAAAACTGTTTTTT.

The DNA for the CDR3 is TGTGCCAGCAGCTTACTCGTCTCTGGGGCCAACGTCCTGACTTTC. This encodes CASSLLVSGANVLTF. The chain has TRBV7-6 and TRBJ2-6; D unresolved. The CDR3 spans 15 residues. The V gene's germline CDR1 is SGHVS and CDR2 FNYEAQ. V shed 2 bases and J shed 0 bases, with 5 bases lying between them. Full variable domain (rest looked up from reference TRBV7-6 and TRBJ2-6): GAGVSQSPRYKVTKRGQDVALRCDPISGHVSLYWYRQALGQGPEFLTYFNYEAQQDKSGLPNDRFSAERPEGSISTLTIQRTEQRDSAMYRCASSLLVSGANVLTFGAGSRLTVL.

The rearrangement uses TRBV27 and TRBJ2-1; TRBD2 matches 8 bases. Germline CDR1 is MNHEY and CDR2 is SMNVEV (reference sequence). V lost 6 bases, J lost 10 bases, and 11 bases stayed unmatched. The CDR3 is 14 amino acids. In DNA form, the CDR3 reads TGTGCCAGCAGGACCGGGACTAGGGCTGGGGAGCAGTTCTTC. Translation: CASRTGTRAGEQFF.

The CDR3, as DNA: TGCGCCAGCAGCTTGGCCGGGCGGGGACTCAATGAGCAGTTCTTC. This translates into CASSLAGRGLNEQFF. The V call is TRBV5-1, the J call TRBJ2-1, with TRBD2 as a possible D gene (6 bases). CDR3 length: 15 amino acids. V was pared by 0 bases and J by 6 bases, with 13 bases between. From germline, CDR1 is SGHRS and CDR2 YFSETQ.

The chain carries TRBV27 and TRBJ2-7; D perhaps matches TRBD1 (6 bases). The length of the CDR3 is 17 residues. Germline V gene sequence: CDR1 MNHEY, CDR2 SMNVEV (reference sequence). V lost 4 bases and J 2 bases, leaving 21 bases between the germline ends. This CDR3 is CASSSHAITGLPYEQYF. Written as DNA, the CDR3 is TGTGCCAGCAGTTCTCACGCCATTACAGGGCTTCCCTACGAGCAGTACTTC.

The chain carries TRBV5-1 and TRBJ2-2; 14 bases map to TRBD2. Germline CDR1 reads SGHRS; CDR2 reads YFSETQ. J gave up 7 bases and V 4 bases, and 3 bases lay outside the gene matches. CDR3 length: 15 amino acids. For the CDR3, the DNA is TGCGCCAGCAGCGTGGGACTAGCGGGAGACGGGGAGCTGTTTTTT. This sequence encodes CASSVGLAGDGELFF.

The CDR3 spells CASSSSLGLAASYEQYF. The CDR3 DNA reads TGTGCCAGCAGTTCCTCCCTCGGACTAGCGGCGTCCTACGAGCAGTACTTC. V and J are TRBV27 and TRBJ2-7; TRBD2 aligns across 10 bases. Unmatched junction bases numbered 10, after V lost 4 bases and J lost 1 base. The CDR3 covers 17 residues. Per germline, CDR1 MNHEY and CDR2 SMNVEV (reference sequence).

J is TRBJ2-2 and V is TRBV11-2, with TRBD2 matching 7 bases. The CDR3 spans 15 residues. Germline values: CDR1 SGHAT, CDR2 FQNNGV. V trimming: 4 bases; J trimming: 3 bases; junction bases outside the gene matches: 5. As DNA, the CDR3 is TGTGCCAGCAGCTCGACTAGCCGGTACACCGGGGAGCTGTTTTTT. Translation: CASSSTSRYTGELFF. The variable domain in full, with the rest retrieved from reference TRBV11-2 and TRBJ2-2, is EAGVAQSPRYKIIEKRQSVAFWCNPISGHATLYWYQQILGQGPKLLIQFQNNGVVDDSQLPKDRFSAERLKGVDSTLKIQPAKLEDSAVYLCASSSTSRYTGELFFGEGSRLTVL.